This T cell receptor beta chain is drawn from a study of T cell responses to AZD1222 COVID-19 vaccine. Study results and limitations: The study found vaccine-associated CD4 TCRs spanning spike, dominant at 160-218 and 743-854. Within unmutated variant regions lay the reported targets of nearly half of spike-specific TCRs. Most donors were white British and more were female, and clonal diversity was possibly underestimated. Baseline testing showed seropositivity in only a handful of AZD1222 recipients.

The length of the CDR3 is 15 residues. Per germline, CDR1 SGHTA and CDR2 FQGTGA. Trimming cost V 8 bases and J 4 bases, with 18 bases left between them. In regard to this clone: The antigen remains unidentified.

TCRdb's table, derived via immunoSEQ multiplex PCR, lists solely in-frame clones and lacks some. The data show 40,000 to 55,000 clones, with 86% seen just once and around 6.5% held by the top ten. This TCR was recovered from an adult who received the AZD1222 COVID-19 vaccine. The material sequenced was peripheral blood, taken 28 days after the second AZD1222 dose. The rearrangement links TRBV7-3 to TRBJ2-4; a possible D gene is TRBD2 (6 bases). In DNA, the CDR3 is TGTGCCAGCGGAGAGGCGGGGAGCAGTAAAAACATTCAGTACTTC. As protein: CASGEAGSSKNIQYF.